These 20 T cell receptor beta chains originate from one sample sequenced in a study of blood T cell repertoires in COVID-19. This table comes from immunoSEQ multiplex PCR, and its TCRdb copy is limited to in-frame clones, with some not included. This table has about 150,000 clones, about 83% appearing once. Sequenced material: peripheral blood. The receptors stem from a woman older than 75 with acute or convalescent COVID-19.

This sequence joins TRBV5-1 and TRBJ2-2, with TRBD1 identical over 9 bases. Germline V gives CDR1 SGHRS, CDR2 YFSETQ. The V gene end was trimmed by 6 bases and the J gene end by 7 bases; junction bases not matched to a gene: 7. This CDR3 contains 14 residues. The CDR3 region has the DNA TGCGCCAGCACCTCCGGGACAGGGTACGGGGAGCTGTTTTTT. Its protein is CASTSGTGYGELFF.

The rearrangement links TRBV7-8 to TRBJ2-7; D is unclear. Per the germline V gene, CDR1 is SGHVS and CDR2 is FQNEAQ. V gave up 3 bases and J gave up 4 bases, with 16 bases separating them. CDR3 length equals 15 residues. For the CDR3, the DNA is TGTGCCAGCAGCTTTGGTTCCGGAAGCGTTTACGAGCAGTACTTC. As protein: CASSFGSGSVYEQYF.

This chain links TRBV7-2 with TRBJ2-1; D might be TRBD2 (7 bases). The germline V gene encodes CDR1 SGHTA and CDR2 FQGNSA. The V gene lost 3 bases and the J gene lost 7 bases, with 16 bases spanning the gap. The CDR3 spans 15 residues. The CDR3 reads CASSFGAGAANEQFF. The CDR3 region has the DNA TGTGCCAGCAGCTTCGGCGCGGGGGCAGCAAATGAGCAGTTCTTC.

The rearrangement joins TRBV6-2 or TRBV6-3 to TRBJ2-7, with D tentatively TRBD1 (5 bases). Germline CDR1 and CDR2: MNHEY and SVGEGT. The CDR3 runs 18 residues. V was clipped by 2 bases and J by 5 bases, with 25 bases between them. Here the CDR3 DNA reads TGTGCCAGCAGTTACGTTTCTTCCCGCACAGGACGGGTCCACGAGCAGTACTTC. Protein sequence: CASSYVSSRTGRVHEQYF.

This clone was counted a few times. V and J are TRBV11-3 and TRBJ1-6, with a weak D call TRBD1 (6 bases). Trimming left V 7 bases short and J 9 bases short, with 19 bases between. The CDR3 spans 15 residues. Germline-derived CDR1 and CDR2 are SGHNT and YENEEA. CDR3 DNA: TGTGCCAGCAACACGACGCGGGGGGGCGGTTCACCCCTCCACTTT. Its protein is CASNTTRGGGSPLHF.

The chain combines TRBV6-6 with TRBJ1-1, with 9 bases that match TRBD1. CDR3 size: 15 residues. V lost 6 bases and J lost 4; bases outside the gene matches: 9. Germline-derived CDR1 and CDR2 are MNHNY and SVGAGI (reference sequence). Here the CDR3 DNA reads TGTGCCAGCAGGGGCCAGGGACAGGGACTCACTGAAGCTTTCTTT. Translated, it gives CASRGQGQGLTEAFF.

Only one count was recorded for this clone. The chain links TRBV11-1 to TRBJ2-5, with 8 bases aligning to TRBD2. The CDR3 spans 16 residues. V lost 5 bases to trimming and J lost 3 bases; unmatched junction nucleotides: 11. The germline CDR1 and CDR2 sequences are SGHAT and FQDESV (reference sequence). CDR3 loop: CASSTGTSTLEETQYF. CDR3 bases: TGTGCCAGCAGCACCGGGACTAGTACTTTAGAAGAGACCCAGTACTTC.

The chain employs TRBV18 and TRBJ1-6, with TRBD1 as a possible D gene (5 bases). This CDR3 has 15 residues. Trimming shortened V by 4 bases and J by 7 bases, and 14 bases separated the two germline ends. CDR1 and CDR2 (germline): KGHSH, LQKENI. The CDR3: CASSLSGTYNSPLHF. CDR3 nucleotide sequence: TGTGCCAGCTCACTCTCCGGGACTTACAATTCACCCCTCCACTTT.

This chain connects TRBV7-2 to TRBJ2-7; 7 positions match TRBD1. V lost 3 bases to trimming and J lost 2 bases; unmatched junction nucleotides: 13. The germline V gene encodes CDR1 SGHTA and CDR2 FQGNSA. The CDR3 runs 17 residues. CDR3 coding DNA: TGTGCCAGCAGCTTCGAAGGGGGCGCCTTACCCCCCTACGAGCAGTACTTC. This codes for CASSFEGGALPPYEQYF.

With respect to this clone: This CDR3 is also generated by other DNA sequences in the sample. This chain links TRBV6-2 or TRBV6-3 with TRBJ2-3; the D gene is possibly TRBD1 (5 bases). Germline CDR1 and CDR2: MNHEY and SVGEGT. The V and J ends lost 5 bases and 0 bases respectively, with 6 bases between them. CDR3 length equals 13 residues. The CDR3 is CASSDRSTDTQYF. CDR3 bases: TGTGCCAGCAGTGACAGAAGCACAGATACGCAGTATTTT.

The V and J genes are TRBV5-1 and TRBJ2-3; 9 nucleotides align to TRBD2. Trimming cost V 1 base and J 7 bases; bases outside gene matches: 1. The CDR3 is 13 residues long. From germline, CDR1 is SGHRS and CDR2 YFSETQ. CDR3 DNA sequence: TGCGCCAGCAGCTTGCCTAGCGGGAATACGCAGTATTTT. Amino acid sequence: CASSLPSGNTQYF.

This rearrangement joins TRBV19 to TRBJ2-6, with TRBD1 as a possible D gene (6 bases). With 6 bases removed from V and 1 base from J, the gap between germline ends came to 7 bases. CDR1 and CDR2 (germline): LNHDA, SQIVND (reference sequence). The CDR3 consists of 14 residues. CDR3 nucleotides: TGTGCCAGTAGCCAGGGGTCTGGGGCCAACGTCCTGACTTTC. It translates to CASSQGSGANVLTF.

The chain couples TRBV15 to TRBJ1-1; no definite D call. Germline V lookup: CDR1 LNHNV, CDR2 YYDKDF (reference sequence). The CDR3 covers 12 residues. The V gene lost 1 base and the J gene lost 3 bases, with 3 bases spanning the gap. The CDR3 nucleotides read TGTGCCACCAGCAGAGCTGACACTGAAGCTTTCTTT. Its protein is CATSRADTEAFF.

The rearrangement links TRBV7-2 to TRBJ1-5; 9 positions match TRBD1. The CDR3 is 16 residues long. J lost 4 bases, V lost 0 bases, and 4 bases had no gene match. Germline loops: CDR1 SGHTA, CDR2 FQGNSA. The CDR3 DNA reads TGTGCCAGCAGCTTAGCGCTGGGACAGGGTAATCAGCCCCAGCATTTT. It is translated as CASSLALGQGNQPQHF.

This clone was seen once. The chain uses TRBV30 and TRBJ2-3; D is possibly TRBD2 (6 bases). Germline CDR1 and CDR2: GTSNPN and SVGIG (reference sequence). V lost 0 bases, J lost 3 bases, and 19 bases lay in between. The CDR3 has 17 amino acids. Here the CDR3 reads CAWSVGPIAGFTDTQYF. In nucleotides, the CDR3 is TGTGCCTGGAGTGTAGGGCCTATCGCGGGATTTACAGATACGCAGTATTTT. Together with reference TRBV30 and TRBJ2-3, the CDR3 gives the full variable domain: SQTIHQWPATLVQPVGSPLSLECTVEGTSNPNLYWYRQAAGRGLQLLFYSVGIGQISSEVPQNLSASRPQDRQFILSSKKLLLSDSGFYLCAWSVGPIAGFTDTQYFGPGTRLTVL.

The chain is built from TRBV28 and TRBJ1-2; D not resolved. Germline V gene data show CDR1 as MDHEN and CDR2 as SYDVKM. Trimming took off 7 bases at V and 4 bases at J, with 16 bases between the two ends. The CDR3 is 14 amino acids. This chain's CDR3 is CASTLEHTIYGYTF. CDR3 DNA sequence: TGTGCCAGCACCCTCGAACACACTATCTATGGCTACACCTTC.

The chain uses TRBV5-1 and TRBJ2-3, with 8 bases aligning to TRBD2. CDR3 size: 15 residues. CDR1 is SGHRS, CDR2 YFSETQ, per germline. Unmatched junction bases numbered 5, after V lost 5 bases and J lost 0 bases. The CDR3 sequence: CASRTGTSSTDTQYF. The CDR3, as DNA: TGCGCCAGCAGAACCGGGACTAGTAGCACAGATACGCAGTATTTT.

The genes are TRBV7-8 and TRBJ2-7, with 10 bases lining up with TRBD2. V was clipped by 3 bases and J by 2 bases; unmatched bases: 7. In germline, CDR1 is SGHVS, CDR2 FQNEAQ. The CDR3 consists of 16 residues. CDR3 nucleotides: TGTGCCAGCAGCTTCCTCGTAGCGGGAGGTCCCTACGAGCAGTACTTC. Translating it yields CASSFLVAGGPYEQYF.

This chain links TRBV6-5 with TRBJ2-1, with 9 bases identical to TRBD1. J lost 6 bases, V lost 5 bases, and 5 bases had no gene match. The germline V gene encodes CDR1 MNHEY and CDR2 SVGAGI. The CDR3 has 14 residues. CDR3 in DNA: TGTGCCAGCAGTCGACCGGGACAGGGCAATGAGCAGTTCTTC. Translated, it gives CASSRPGQGNEQFF.

The chain couples TRBV28 to TRBJ1-6; tentative D call: TRBD1 (5 bases). Trimming took 5 bases from V and 9 from J, leaving 14 bases between them. There are 14 residues in the CDR3. Germline CDR1 reads MDHEN; CDR2 reads SYDVKM. CDR3 in DNA: TGTGCCAGCAGTCAGGGTGGGGAAAGTTCACCCCTCCACTTT. Protein sequence: CASSQGGESSPLHF.